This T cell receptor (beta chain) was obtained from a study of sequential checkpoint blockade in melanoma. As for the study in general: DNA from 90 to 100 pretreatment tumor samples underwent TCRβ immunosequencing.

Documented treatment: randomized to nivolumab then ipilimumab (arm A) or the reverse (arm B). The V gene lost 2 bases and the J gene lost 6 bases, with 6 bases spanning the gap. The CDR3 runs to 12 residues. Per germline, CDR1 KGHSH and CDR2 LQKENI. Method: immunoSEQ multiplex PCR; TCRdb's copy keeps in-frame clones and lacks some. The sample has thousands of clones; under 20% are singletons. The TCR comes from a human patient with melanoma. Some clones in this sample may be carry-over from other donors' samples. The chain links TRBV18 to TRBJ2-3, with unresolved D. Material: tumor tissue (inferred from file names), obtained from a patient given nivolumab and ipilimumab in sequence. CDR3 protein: CASSPRSDTQYF. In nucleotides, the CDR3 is TGTGCCAGCTCACCAAGATCGGATACGCAGTATTTT.